This T cell receptor beta chain was obtained from a study of blood T cell repertoires in COVID-19. Study as a whole: Acute and convalescent COVID-19 specimens originated in the United States, Italy and Spain. Sources were T cells, B-cell-depleted T cells, or PBMCs; the material itself was cDNA or gDNA.

Original processing methods: Nucleated cell counts were estimated from reference gene primer amplification. The data were produced by immunoSEQ multiplex PCR, yet TCRdb's version contains in-frame clones alone and is incomplete. That table is the source of V, J and clone size, and D and trimming were worked out from the DNA. The sample shows roughly 150,000 clones, approximately 82% of them seen only once. Per the germline V gene, CDR1 is SQVTM and CDR2 is ANQGSEA. The CDR3 spans 13 residues. Trimming took off 3 bases at V and 0 bases at J, with 3 bases between the two ends. Input material: peripheral blood. The chain couples TRBV29-1 to TRBJ2-6; D is unclear. This TCR was recovered from a woman aged 45-65 years in a cohort sampled during active or convalescent COVID-19. The CDR3 sequence is CSVDISGANVLTF. In nucleotides, the CDR3 is TGCAGCGTTGATATCTCTGGGGCCAACGTCCTGACTTTC. The variable domain in full, with the rest retrieved from reference TRBV29-1 and TRBJ2-6, is SAVISQKPSRDICQRGTSLTIQCQVDSQVTMMFWYRQQPGQSLTLIATANQGSEATYESGFVIDKFPISRPNLTFSTLTVSNMSPEDSSIYLCSVDISGANVLTFGAGSRLTVL.